This T cell receptor (beta chain) appears in the sequencing data of a study of Graves' ophthalmopathy and Graves' hyperthyroidism. A word on this clonotype: Its antigen is undetermined.

It was from about 9.1 ml of fresh peripheral blood that the PBMCs came. V was clipped by 0 bases and J by 4 bases, with 13 bases between them. The CDR3 consists of 15 residues. The V gene's germline CDR1 is SGDLS and CDR2 YYNGEE. Amplification from RNA transcripts yielded the TCR beta CDR3 regions. An opening RT-PCR round employed HTBI primers and preceded a second-round multiplex PCR. TCRdb used MiXCR to reprocess the multiplex PCR reads, holding one entry per CDR3 protein. The profile covers 200,000 to 300,000 distinct CDR3 sequences, with 45% appearing a single time and roughly 50% taken by the ten largest. General study results and limits: It was with roughly 70% sensitivity and about 72% specificity that the model predicted ophthalmopathy progression.

This receptor was obtained from an adult man with Graves' ophthalmopathy. The sample consisted of peripheral blood. This sequence joins TRBV9 and TRBJ2-5, with D possibly called TRBD1 or TRBD2 (6 bases each). For the CDR3, the DNA is TGTGCCAGCAGCGTAGACCCCCGGGGGCGAGAGACCCAGTACTTC. Protein sequence: CASSVDPRGRETQYF.